This T cell receptor (beta chain) was retrieved from a study of blood T cell repertoires in COVID-19. Trimming pared 5 bases from V and 5 bases from J, leaving 13 bases between. CDR1 and CDR2 from the germline V gene are SGHNT and YENEEA. CDR3 length: 14 amino acids. The protocol was immunoSEQ multiplex PCR, while the TCRdb copy is restricted to in-frame clones and leaves out a portion. The sample carries approximately 110,000 clones, approximately 82% recorded once. The sequencing input was peripheral blood. The TCR was taken from a woman older than 75 with acute or convalescent COVID-19. The rearrangement uses TRBV11-3 and TRBJ2-1, with D perhaps TRBD1 (5 bases). The CDR3 nucleotides are TGTGCCAGCAGCATGCAGGGTATCAACAATGAGCAGTTCTTC. Translated: CASSMQGINNEQFF.